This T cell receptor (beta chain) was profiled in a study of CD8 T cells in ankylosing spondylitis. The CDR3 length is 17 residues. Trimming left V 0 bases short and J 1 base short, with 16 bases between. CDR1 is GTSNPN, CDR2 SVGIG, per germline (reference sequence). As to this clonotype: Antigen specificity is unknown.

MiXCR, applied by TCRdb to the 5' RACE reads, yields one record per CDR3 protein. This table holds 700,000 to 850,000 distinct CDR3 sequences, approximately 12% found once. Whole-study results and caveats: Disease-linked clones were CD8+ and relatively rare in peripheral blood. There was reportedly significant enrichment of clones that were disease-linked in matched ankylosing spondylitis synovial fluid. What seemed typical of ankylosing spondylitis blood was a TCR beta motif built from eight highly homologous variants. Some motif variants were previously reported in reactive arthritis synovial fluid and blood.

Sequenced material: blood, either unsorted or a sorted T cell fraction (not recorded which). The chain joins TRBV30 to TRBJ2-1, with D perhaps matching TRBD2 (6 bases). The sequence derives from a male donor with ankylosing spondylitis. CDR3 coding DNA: TGTGCCTGGAGTGTACGGAGGGCAGCGGCTTCCTACAATGAGCAGTTCTTC. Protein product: CAWSVRRAAASYNEQFF. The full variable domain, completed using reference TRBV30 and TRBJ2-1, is SQTIHQWPATLVQPVGSPLSLECTVEGTSNPNLYWYRQAAGRGLQLLFYSVGIGQISSEVPQNLSASRPQDRQFILSSKKLLLSDSGFYLCAWSVRRAAASYNEQFFGPGTRLTVL.